The 32 T cell receptor beta chains below were found in one sample sequenced in a study of cytomegalovirus exposure and HLA in healthy donors. PCR used 60 Vbeta primers and 13 Jbeta primers. Data came from immunoSEQ multiplex PCR; TCRdb stores just in-frame clones and leaves some out. Of 140,000 to 150,000 clones in the sample, 65% to 85% were seen once. Sequencing was carried out using PBMCs. Receptors originate from a woman in her thirties or forties in good health and CMV-seropositive.

This CDR3 reads CASSLGLGDTQYF. CDR3 in DNA: TGTGCCAGCAGCTTAGGACTAGGCGATACGCAGTATTTT. The V and J genes are TRBV7-3 and TRBJ2-3; 7 positions agree with TRBD2. The junction had 2 bases not matched to a gene; V was cut back by 2 bases and J by 6 bases. The CDR3 is 13 residues long. CDR1 is SGHTA, CDR2 FQGTGA, per germline.

J is TRBJ2-7 and V is TRBV6-5; 11 nucleotides align to TRBD1. From germline, CDR1 is MNHEY and CDR2 SVGAGI. V lost 7 bases, J lost 0 bases, and 5 bases stayed unmatched. CDR3 size: 15 residues. The CDR3 region is CASKVGTGGSYEQYF. In nucleotides, the CDR3 is TGTGCCAGCAAAGTAGGGACAGGGGGCTCCTACGAGCAGTACTTC.

There are a few counts of this clone. V is TRBV6-5 and J is TRBJ1-2; perhaps TRBD1 as D (6 bases). CDR1 is MNHEY, CDR2 SVGAGI, per germline. Trimming removed 4 bases from V and 6 bases from J, with 9 bases in between. The CDR3 runs to 12 residues. CDR3 region: CASSSTGDGYTF. The CDR3 nucleotides read TGTGCCAGCAGTTCGACAGGAGATGGCTACACCTTC.

The chain joins TRBV5-1 to TRBJ2-3; TRBD2 matches at 8 bases. V was pared by 5 bases and J by 1 base, with 3 bases of the junction left unmatched. The CDR3 has 14 amino acids. The germline CDR1 and CDR2 sequences are SGHRS and YFSETQ. DNA for the CDR3: TGCGCCAGCAGGATTAGCGGGGGCACAGATACGCAGTATTTT. Translation: CASRISGGTDTQYF.

This sequence joins TRBV7-2 and TRBJ2-7; D perhaps matches TRBD2 (6 bases). CDR3 length: 14 amino acids. V was clipped by 0 bases and J by 2 bases, with 8 bases between them. Looked up from germline, CDR1 is SGHTA and CDR2 is FQGNSA. As DNA, the CDR3 is TGTGCCAGCAGCTTAGCGCGGGGAGCCTACGAGCAGTACTTC. It yields the protein CASSLARGAYEQYF.

The sample holds one count of this clone. The chain uses TRBV7-9 and TRBJ2-5; 11 nucleotides match TRBD1. The CDR3 sequence is 16 residues long. Per the germline V gene, CDR1 is SEHNR and CDR2 is FQNEAQ (reference sequence). V lost 5 bases, J lost 5 bases, and 10 bases stayed unmatched. Here the CDR3 reads CASSASGTGGYETQYF. The CDR3 DNA follows: TGTGCCAGCAGCGCCTCCGGGACAGGGGGGTATGAGACCCAGTACTTC.

This chain connects TRBV4-1 to TRBJ1-2; D unclear. The CDR3 is 13 amino acids. CDR1 MGHRA and CDR2 YSYEKL come from the germline V gene. The V and J ends lost 0 bases and 8 bases respectively, with 10 bases between them. The CDR3 loop is CASSQEPGIGYTF. The CDR3, as DNA: TGCGCCAGCAGCCAAGAGCCCGGGATAGGCTACACCTTC.

DNA of the CDR3: TGTGCCAGTAGTAACCAGGGTCCCCAAGAGACCCAGTACTTC. Protein: CASSNQGPQETQYF. The chain combines TRBV19 with TRBJ2-5; tentative D call: TRBD1 (5 bases). This CDR3 has 14 amino acids. Trimming removed 4 bases from V and 1 base from J, with 10 bases in between. Germline values: CDR1 LNHDA, CDR2 SQIVND (reference sequence).

This chain connects TRBV12-5 to TRBJ2-5, with 10 bases identical to TRBD2. The J segment lost 5 bases and the V segment lost 5 bases, leaving 14 bases of the junction unmatched. This CDR3 has 17 residues. Germline V lookup: CDR1 LGHNT, CDR2 FRNRAP. The chain's CDR3 is CASGPPRPSGGRETQYF. In DNA, the CDR3 is TGTGCTAGTGGTCCACCCCGCCCTAGCGGGGGACGGGAGACCCAGTACTTC.

The chain links TRBV10-3 to TRBJ2-2; TRBD1 aligns across 10 bases. Germline values: CDR1 ENHRY, CDR2 SYGVKD. V was pared by 6 bases and J by 2 bases, with 3 bases of the junction left unmatched. The CDR3 covers 15 residues. The CDR3 loop is CAIRGQGINTGELFF. CDR3 coding DNA: TGTGCCATCAGGGGACAGGGGATTAACACCGGGGAGCTGTTTTTT.

The rearrangement links TRBV19 to TRBJ2-1, with D possibly TRBD2 on 6 matching bases. The germline V gene encodes CDR1 LNHDA and CDR2 SQIVND (reference sequence). The CDR3 is 12 residues long. V lost 5 bases and J 5 bases, leaving 7 bases between the germline ends. CDR3 coding DNA: TGTGCCAGTAGTTGGGGGGACAATGAGCAGTTCTTC. This sequence encodes CASSWGDNEQFF.

Worth noting for this clone: Compared with germline, one end of the junction differs, possibly owing to a read error. V gene TRBV28 combines with J gene TRBJ2-3; possible D gene TRBD2, 5 bases. This CDR3 contains 13 residues. The germline V gene has CDR1 MDHEN and CDR2 SYDVKM. The CDR3 sequence is CATSAGTTDTQYF. The CDR3 DNA sequence: TGTGCCACCAGTGCGGGTACCACAGATACGCAGTATTTT. Looking up the rest from reference TRBV28 and TRBJ2-3 gives the full variable domain: DVKVTQSSRYLVKRTGEKVFLECVQDMDHENMFWYRQDPGLGLRLIYFSYDVKMKEKGDIPEGYSVSREKKERFSLILESASTNQTSMYLCATSAGTTDTQYFGPGTRLTVL.

The genes are TRBV19 and TRBJ2-2, with TRBD1 matching 7 bases. Unmatched junction bases numbered 3, after V lost 4 bases and J lost 4 bases. The CDR3 length is 14 residues. Germline V CDR1 and CDR2: LNHDA, SQIVND (reference sequence). The CDR3 nucleotides are TGTGCCAGTAGTACGGGACAGTTCACCGGGGAGCTGTTTTTT. Translated, it gives CASSTGQFTGELFF.

The CDR3 region has the DNA TGTGCCTGGAGTAGGGACAGGGCTCGTGGAAACACCATATATTTT. Amino acid sequence: CAWSRDRARGNTIYF. The chain employs TRBV30 and TRBJ1-3; 9 bases match TRBD1. Germline V gene sequence: CDR1 GTSNPN, CDR2 SVGIG (reference sequence). The CDR3 runs 15 residues. V gave up 2 bases and J gave up 3 bases; unmatched junction bases: 5.

The rearrangement uses TRBV11-2 and TRBJ2-1, with 11 positions matching TRBD2. Germline CDR1 and CDR2: SGHAT and FQNNGV. CDR3 size: 16 residues. V gave up 3 bases and J gave up 5 bases; unmatched junction bases: 6. The CDR3 DNA is TGTGCCAGCAGCTTGAGGTTTAGCGGGGGGGACAATGAGCAGTTCTTC. This translates into CASSLRFSGGDNEQFF.

This chain uses TRBV4-1 with TRBJ1-2; D gene unclear. The CDR3 covers 13 residues. Germline values: CDR1 MGHRA, CDR2 YSYEKL. With 3 bases removed from V and 5 bases from J, the gap between germline ends came to 10 bases. The CDR3 spells CASSQNAEYGYTF. The CDR3 nucleotides read TGCGCCAGCAGCCAGAACGCCGAGTATGGCTACACCTTC.

V and J are TRBV29-1 and TRBJ1-1, with 8 bases that match TRBD1. The CDR3 is 13 residues long. Germline-derived CDR1 and CDR2 are SQVTM and ANQGSEA. J gave up 1 base and V 7 bases, and 5 bases lay outside the gene matches. This chain's CDR3 is CSALGQENTEAFF. Here the CDR3 DNA reads TGCAGCGCCCTGGGACAGGAGAACACTGAAGCTTTCTTT.

The chain uses TRBV6-1 and TRBJ1-2, with 8 positions matching TRBD1. The V gene's germline CDR1 is MNHNS and CDR2 SASEGT. This CDR3 spans 15 amino acids. V gave up 2 bases and J gave up 3 bases; unmatched junction bases: 5. The DNA for the CDR3 is TGTGCCAGCAGTGAAAAGTGGGGACAGGACTATGGCTACACCTTC. Translated, it gives CASSEKWGQDYGYTF.

The rearrangement uses TRBV11-2 and TRBJ1-2; 7 bases agree with TRBD1. Germline-derived CDR1 and CDR2 are SGHAT and FQNNGV. The V and J ends lost 5 bases and 0 bases, in that order; junction bases with no gene match: 3. The CDR3 sequence is 14 residues long. The CDR3 DNA reads as TGTGCCAGCAGCCAGGGGACAGCTAACTATGGCTACACCTTC. It yields the protein CASSQGTANYGYTF.

The J gene is TRBJ2-3, the V gene TRBV5-1, with 10 positions matching TRBD2. V lost 0 bases, J lost 6 bases, and 10 bases stayed unmatched. The CDR3 runs 17 residues. CDR1 and CDR2 from the germline V gene are SGHRS and YFSETQ. The CDR3 DNA follows: TGCGCCAGCAGCTTGGCCGGGGCTAGCGGGGGACTGGATACGCAGTATTTT. Its protein is CASSLAGASGGLDTQYF.

This clone showed up just a few times. The CDR3 sequence: CASTTFEGPQHF. CDR3 nucleotide sequence: TGTGCCAGCACCACTTTTGAGGGGCCCCAGCATTTT. The rearrangement joins TRBV6-1 to TRBJ1-5; D is ambiguous. The CDR3 runs 12 residues. Germline-derived CDR1 and CDR2 are MNHNS and SASEGT. Trimming stripped 7 bases from V and 9 bases from J, with 13 bases between.

This clone was picked up one time. J is TRBJ2-7 and V is TRBV5-1; TRBD1 matches at 10 bases. Germline V lookup: CDR1 SGHRS, CDR2 YFSETQ. V gave up 0 bases and J gave up 5 bases; unmatched junction bases: 2. CDR3 size: 14 residues. CDR3 in amino acids: CASSLGDRGNEQYF. CDR3 in DNA: TGCGCCAGCAGCTTGGGGGACAGGGGAAACGAGCAGTACTTC.

The rearrangement links TRBV12-5 to TRBJ2-3; TRBD1 might be the D (5 bases). The germline V gene encodes CDR1 LGHNT and CDR2 FRNRAP. Deletions cut 0 bases from V and 2 bases from J, with 12 bases between. The CDR3 runs to 16 residues. The DNA for the CDR3 is TGTGCTAGTGGTTTGGTTCGACAGAAATCCACAGATACGCAGTATTTT. Translated: CASGLVRQKSTDTQYF.

This clone was picked up a small number of times. The chain combines TRBV9 with TRBJ2-5; TRBD2 agrees at 10 bases. The CDR3 spans 15 residues. The junction had 8 bases not matched to a gene; V was cut back by 4 bases and J by 5 bases. The germline V gene has CDR1 SGDLS and CDR2 YYNGEE. The CDR3 region has the DNA TGTGCCAGCAGCCCTAGGACTAGCGGTGCGGAGACCCAGTACTTC. This codes for CASSPRTSGAETQYF. Drawing the rest from reference TRBV9 and TRBJ2-5, the complete variable domain is DSGVTQTPKHLITATGQRVTLRCSPRSGDLSVYWYQQSLDQGLQFLIQYYNGEERAKGNILERFSAQQFPDLHSELNLSSLELGDSALYFCASSPRTSGAETQYFGPGTRLLVL.

This clone was seen only once. The V call is TRBV9, the J call TRBJ1-2; D call uncertain. Trimming removed 0 bases from V and 4 bases from J, with 13 bases in between. This CDR3 contains 15 residues. Germline CDR1 and CDR2: SGDLS and YYNGEE. CDR3 nucleotide sequence: TGTGCCAGCAGCGTAGAGGCAGAGACAATCTATGGCTACACCTTC. Encoded protein: CASSVEAETIYGYTF.

The genes are TRBV6-1 and TRBJ2-1; 11 nucleotides align to TRBD2. V shed 6 bases, J shed 3 bases, and the junction held 4 bases outside the gene matches. Germline CDR1 and CDR2: MNHNS and SASEGT. The CDR3 consists of 15 residues. The chain's CDR3 is CASRGTSGGYNEQFF. CDR3 nucleotide sequence: TGTGCCAGCAGGGGTACTAGCGGGGGCTACAATGAGCAGTTCTTC.

The rearrangement joins TRBV5-1 to TRBJ2-3; 7 bases align to TRBD1. This CDR3 comprises 13 residues. The junction had 5 bases not matched to a gene; V was cut back by 4 bases and J by 6 bases. CDR1 and CDR2 from the germline V gene are SGHRS and YFSETQ. The CDR3 protein is CASSQQGRDTQYF. CDR3 coding DNA: TGCGCCAGCAGCCAACAGGGGCGGGATACGCAGTATTTT.

This clone was recorded once. The rearrangement links TRBV5-6 to TRBJ1-2; a weak D match, TRBD1 (5 bases). This CDR3 region has 12 residues. CDR1 and CDR2 from the germline V gene are SGHDT and YYEEEE. Trimming took 7 bases from V and 5 from J, leaving 12 bases between them. The CDR3 sequence: CASGGLPYGYTF. DNA for the CDR3: TGTGCCAGCGGGGGGTTACCTTATGGCTACACCTTC.

The genes are TRBV7-3 and TRBJ1-1, with unresolved D. Between the trimmed V and J ends, which lost 2 bases and 5 bases, there was a span of 9 bases. Germline assignment: CDR1 SGHTA and CDR2 FQGTGA. The CDR3 consists of 13 residues. CDR3 in amino acids: CASSLFIGTEAFF. In nucleotides, the CDR3 is TGTGCCAGCAGCTTATTCATCGGGACTGAAGCTTTCTTT. The variable domain in full, with the rest retrieved from reference TRBV7-3 and TRBJ1-1, is GAGVSQTPSNKVTEKGKYVELRCDPISGHTALYWYRQSLGQGPEFLIYFQGTGAADDSGLPNDRFFAVRPEGSVSTLKIQRTERGDSAVYLCASSLFIGTEAFFGQGTRLTVV.

This chain connects TRBV2 to TRBJ1-2; no clear D gene. The germline CDR1 and CDR2 sequences are SNHLY and FYNNEI. The CDR3 spans 13 residues. The V and J ends lost 5 bases and 8 bases respectively, with 15 bases between them. DNA for the CDR3: TGTGCCAGCAGTCAACCCCCAGAGCGAGGCTACACCTTC. It specifies CASSQPPERGYTF.

The chain is built from TRBV10-1 and TRBJ2-1; 11 bases line up with TRBD2. Germline lookup yields CDR1 WNHNN and CDR2 SYGVQD (reference sequence). The trim removed 6 bases at V and 2 bases at J, leaving 3 bases unmatched. This CDR3 has 15 residues. The DNA for the CDR3 is TGCGCCAGCAGCAATAGCGGGGGGGCCTACAATGAGCAGTTCTTC. This sequence encodes CASSNSGGAYNEQFF.

The V call is TRBV10-1, the J call TRBJ2-2, with D tentatively TRBD1 (6 bases). Germline V gene lookup returns CDR1 WNHNN and CDR2 SYGVQD (reference sequence). The CDR3 runs to 13 residues. V was pared by 6 bases and J by 7 bases, with 12 bases between. Here the CDR3 reads CASSRGQIGELFF. CDR3 sequence (DNA): TGCGCCAGCAGCCGAGGACAGATCGGGGAGCTGTTTTTT.